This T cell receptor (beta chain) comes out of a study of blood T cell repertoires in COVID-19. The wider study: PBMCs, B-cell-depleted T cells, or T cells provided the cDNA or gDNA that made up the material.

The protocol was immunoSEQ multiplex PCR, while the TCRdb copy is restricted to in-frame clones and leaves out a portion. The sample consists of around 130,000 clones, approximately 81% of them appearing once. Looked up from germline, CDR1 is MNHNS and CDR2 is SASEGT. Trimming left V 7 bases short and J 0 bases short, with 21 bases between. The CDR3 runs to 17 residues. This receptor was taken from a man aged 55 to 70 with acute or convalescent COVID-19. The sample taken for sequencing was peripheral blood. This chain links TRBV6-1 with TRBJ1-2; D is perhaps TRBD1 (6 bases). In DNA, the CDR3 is TGTGCCAGCATTGAGACAGGAACCCGAACTACTAACTATGGCTACACCTTC. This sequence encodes CASIETGTRTTNYGYTF.